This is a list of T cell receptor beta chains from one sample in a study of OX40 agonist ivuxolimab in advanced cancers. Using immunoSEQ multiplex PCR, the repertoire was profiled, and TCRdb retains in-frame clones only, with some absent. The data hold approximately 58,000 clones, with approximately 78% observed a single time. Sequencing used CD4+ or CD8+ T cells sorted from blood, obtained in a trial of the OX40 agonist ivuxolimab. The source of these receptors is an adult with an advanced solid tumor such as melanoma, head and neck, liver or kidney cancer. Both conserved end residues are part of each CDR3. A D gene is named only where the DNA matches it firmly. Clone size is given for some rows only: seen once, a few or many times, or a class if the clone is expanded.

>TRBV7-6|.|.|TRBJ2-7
TGTGCCAGCAGCTTTAGCGTCGGACCTGGGGGTTACGAGCAGTACTTC
CASSFSVGPGGYEQYF
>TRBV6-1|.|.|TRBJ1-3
TGTGCCAGCAGTGGTTCAAGGTGGCAGTCTGGAAACACCATATATTTT
CASSGSRWQSGNTIYF
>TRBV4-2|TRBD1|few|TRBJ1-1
TGTGCCAGCAGCCTGCACTCAGGGACAGGTGGGACTGAAGCTTTCTTT
CASSLHSGTGGTEAFF
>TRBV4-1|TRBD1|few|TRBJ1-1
TGCGCCAGCAGCAAAGAGGAGGGGGCGAACACTGAAGCTTTCTTT
CASSKEEGANTEAFF
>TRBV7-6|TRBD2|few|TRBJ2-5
TGTGCCAGCAGCCCGGGGGGGCAAGAGACCCAGTACTTC
CASSPGGQETQYF
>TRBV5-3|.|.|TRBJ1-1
TGTGCCAGAAGAAATAACGGGACGGTGAAAATGAACACTGAAGCTTTCTTT
CARRNNGTVKMNTEAFF
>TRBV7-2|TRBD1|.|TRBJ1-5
TGTGCCAGCAGCACTCGGACAGGAACTGATCAGCCCCAGCATTTT
CASSTRTGTDQPQHF
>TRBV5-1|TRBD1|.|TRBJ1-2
TGCGCCAGCAGCTTGAGTGGCAGGGGGAACAGCGGCTACACCTTC
CASSLSGRGNSGYTF
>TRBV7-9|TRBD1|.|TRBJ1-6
TGTGCCAGCAGCGTACAGGGGGCCCTCTATAATTCACCCCTCCACTTT
CASSVQGALYNSPLHF
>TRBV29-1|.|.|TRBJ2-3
TGCAGCGTTGAATTAGGGCGGGGGCGCACAGATACGCAGTATTTT
CSVELGRGRTDTQYF
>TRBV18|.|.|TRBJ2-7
TGTGCCAGCTCACCCCTCGACGGAGGGGAGCAGTACTTC
CASSPLDGGEQYF
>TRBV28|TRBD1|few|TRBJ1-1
TGTGCCAGCAGTTTATTGGGACAGGGAGGCCCCCTGACTGAAGCTTTCTTT
CASSLLGQGGPLTEAFF
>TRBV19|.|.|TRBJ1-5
TGTGCCAGTAGGAGGGGAGGGGGAGACGGTCAGCCCCAGCATTTT
CASRRGGGDGQPQHF
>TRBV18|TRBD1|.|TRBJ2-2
TGTGCCAGCTCACCAAGGGGGCGCGGCACCGGGGAGCTGTTTTTT
CASSPRGRGTGELFF
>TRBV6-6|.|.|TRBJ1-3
TGTGCCAGCAGCCCAACAGTAGCCTCTGGAAACACCATATATTTT
CASSPTVASGNTIYF
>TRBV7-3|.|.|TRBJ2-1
TGTGCCAGCAGCCTCGGGTGGGGAGGCGGCAATGAGCAGTTCTTC
CASSLGWGGGNEQFF
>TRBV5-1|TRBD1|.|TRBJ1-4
TGCGCCAGCAGCTTGGGACAGGGTTTGACTAATGAAAAACTGTTTTTT
CASSLGQGLTNEKLFF
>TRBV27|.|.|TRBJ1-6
TGTGCCAGCAGTTCAGCCCCTGACACCTCCTATAATTCACCCCTCCACTTT
CASSSAPDTSYNSPLHF
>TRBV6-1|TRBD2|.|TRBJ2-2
TGTGCCAGCAGTGCTAGCGGGGGGGCCACCGGGGAGCTGTTTTTT
CASSASGGATGELFF
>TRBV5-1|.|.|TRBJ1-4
TGCGCCAGTAGGACCGGGACTAATGAAAAACTGTTTTTT
CASRTGTNEKLFF
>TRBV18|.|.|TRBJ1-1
TGTGCCAGCTCACCGGCCAGGAGCACTGAAGCTTTCTTT
CASSPARSTEAFF
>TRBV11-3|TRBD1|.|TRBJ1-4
TGTGCCAGCAGCTTGACAGGGGGCGATGATGAAAAACTGTTTTTT
CASSLTGGDDEKLFF
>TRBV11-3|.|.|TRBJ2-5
TGTGCCAGCAGCCCCTTTCGATCCCAAGAGACCCAGTACTTC
CASSPFRSQETQYF
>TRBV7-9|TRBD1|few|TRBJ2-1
TGTGCCAGCAGCCCCGGGACAGGGGCCGTGAGCTCCTACAATGAGCAGTTCTTC
CASSPGTGAVSSYNEQFF
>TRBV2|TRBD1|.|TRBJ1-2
TGTGCCAGCGAACGGGACAGGGGAGCGGGCGGCTACACCTTC
CASERDRGAGGYTF
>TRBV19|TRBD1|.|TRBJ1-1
TGTGCCAGTAGTATAGACAGGGGGATGAACACTGAAGCTTTCTTT
CASSIDRGMNTEAFF
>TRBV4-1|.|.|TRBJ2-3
TGCGCCAGCAGCCAAGAAGGCGTGGGGGGACGGTCAGATACGCAGTATTTT
CASSQEGVGGRSDTQYF
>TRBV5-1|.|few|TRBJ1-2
TGCGCCAGCAGCTTGTCCAAGACATATGGCTACACCTTC
CASSLSKTYGYTF
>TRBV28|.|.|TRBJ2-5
TGTGCCAGCAGCCGAGAGACCCAGTACTTC
CASSRETQYF
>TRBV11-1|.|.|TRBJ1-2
TGTGCCAGCAGCCCCAGGGGTTCCAACTATGGCTACACCTTC
CASSPRGSNYGYTF
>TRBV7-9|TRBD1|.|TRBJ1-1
TGTGCCAGCAGAACCGGGACAGGAGATGAAGCTTTCTTT
CASRTGTGDEAFF
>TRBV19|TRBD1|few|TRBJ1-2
TGTGCCAGTAGCGTGGGGAGGGACAGCCCATTCGGCTACACCTTC
CASSVGRDSPFGYTF
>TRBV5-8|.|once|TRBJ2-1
TGTGCCAGCAGCCGTCTGCTGCAGGGGAACAATGAGCAGTTCTTC
CASSRLLQGNNEQFF
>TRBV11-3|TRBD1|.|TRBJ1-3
TGTGCCAGCAGCTTAGGACAGGGCGCCTCTGGAAACACCATATATTTT
CASSLGQGASGNTIYF
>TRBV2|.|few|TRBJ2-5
TGTGCCAGCCACCTAGGGTGGGTAGAGACCCAGTACTTC
CASHLGWVETQYF
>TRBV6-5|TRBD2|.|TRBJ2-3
TGTGCCAGCAGAGAAACTAGCGGGGCTAAAGATACGCAGTATTTT
CASRETSGAKDTQYF
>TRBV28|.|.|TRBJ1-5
TGTGCCAGCAGTTTAATAGATAGCAATCAGCCCCAGCATTTT
CASSLIDSNQPQHF
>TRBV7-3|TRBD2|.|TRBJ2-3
TGTGCCAGCAGCTTAAGGGCGGGGGAGACAGATACGCAGTATTTT
CASSLRAGETDTQYF
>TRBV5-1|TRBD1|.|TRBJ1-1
TGCGCCAGCAGCCCTCGATCGGGACAGGGGAACACTGAAGCTTTCTTT
CASSPRSGQGNTEAFF
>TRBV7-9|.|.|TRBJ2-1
TGTGCCAGCAGCTTAGCGGGGGCCTACAATGAGCAGTTCTTC
CASSLAGAYNEQFF
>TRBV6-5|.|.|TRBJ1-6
TGTGCCAGCCAAGGGACCTTCGCCCTCCACTTT
CASQGTFALHF
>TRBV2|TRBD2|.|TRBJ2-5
TGTGCCAGTACGGAGACTAGCGGGGGTGGGGAGACCCAGTACTTC
CASTETSGGGETQYF
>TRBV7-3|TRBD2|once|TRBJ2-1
TGTGCCAGCAGCCGATGGGCTAGCGGGGGGGCTAGTTACAATGAGCAGTTCTTC
CASSRWASGGASYNEQFF
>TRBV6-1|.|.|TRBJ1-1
TGTGCCAGCAGTGAAGGCCCGGGGCCGAACACTGAAGCTTTCTTT
CASSEGPGPNTEAFF
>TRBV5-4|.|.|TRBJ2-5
TGTGCCAGCAGCCCGGACGGGACAGAGACCCAGTACTTC
CASSPDGTETQYF
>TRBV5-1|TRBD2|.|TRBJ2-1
TGCGCCAGCAGCCCCATGGGCAGCGGGGGCTCCTCCTACAATGAGCAGTTCTTC
CASSPMGSGGSSYNEQFF